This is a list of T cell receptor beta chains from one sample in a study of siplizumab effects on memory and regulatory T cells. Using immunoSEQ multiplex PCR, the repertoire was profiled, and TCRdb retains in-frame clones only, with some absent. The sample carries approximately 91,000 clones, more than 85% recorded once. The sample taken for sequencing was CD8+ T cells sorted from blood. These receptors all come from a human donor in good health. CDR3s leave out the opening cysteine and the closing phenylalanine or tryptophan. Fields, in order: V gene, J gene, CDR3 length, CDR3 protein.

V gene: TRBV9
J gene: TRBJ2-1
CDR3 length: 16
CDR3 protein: ASSANREGATPYNEQF

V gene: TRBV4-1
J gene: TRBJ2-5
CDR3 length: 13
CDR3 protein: ASSQDRQVVETQY

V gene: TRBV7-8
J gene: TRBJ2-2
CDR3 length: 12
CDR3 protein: ASSLDPASVELF

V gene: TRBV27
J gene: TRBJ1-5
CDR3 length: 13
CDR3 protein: ASSLSSYSNQPQH

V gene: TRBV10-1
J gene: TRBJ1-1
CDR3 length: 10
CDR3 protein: ASSESRGEAF

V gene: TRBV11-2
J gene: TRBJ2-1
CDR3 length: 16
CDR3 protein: ASSLDSFTRLAGNEQF

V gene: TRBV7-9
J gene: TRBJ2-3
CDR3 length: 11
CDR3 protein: ASSPALGDTQY

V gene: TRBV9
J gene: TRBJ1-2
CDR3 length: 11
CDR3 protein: ASSGVTKYGYT

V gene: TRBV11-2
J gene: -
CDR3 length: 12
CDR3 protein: ASSRSSGGYEQY

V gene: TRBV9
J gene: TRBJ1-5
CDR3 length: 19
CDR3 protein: ASSVAGTGTGGLYRNQPQH

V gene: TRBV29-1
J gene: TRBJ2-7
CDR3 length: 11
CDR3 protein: SVGTGILGEQY

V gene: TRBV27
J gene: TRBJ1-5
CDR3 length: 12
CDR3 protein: ASSFQVGSWPQH